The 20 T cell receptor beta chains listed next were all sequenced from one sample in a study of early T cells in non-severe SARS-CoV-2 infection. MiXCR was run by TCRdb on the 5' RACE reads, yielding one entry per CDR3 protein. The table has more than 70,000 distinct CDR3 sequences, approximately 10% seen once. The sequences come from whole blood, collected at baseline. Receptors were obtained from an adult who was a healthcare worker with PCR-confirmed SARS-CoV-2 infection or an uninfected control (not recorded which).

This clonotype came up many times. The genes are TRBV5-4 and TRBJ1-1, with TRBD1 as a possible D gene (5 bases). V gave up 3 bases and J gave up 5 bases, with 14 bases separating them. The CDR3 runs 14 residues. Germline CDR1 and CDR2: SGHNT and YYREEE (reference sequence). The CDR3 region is CASSSGQGRTEAFF. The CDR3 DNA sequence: TGTGCCAGCAGCTCCGGACAAGGGAGAACTGAAGCTTTCTTT.

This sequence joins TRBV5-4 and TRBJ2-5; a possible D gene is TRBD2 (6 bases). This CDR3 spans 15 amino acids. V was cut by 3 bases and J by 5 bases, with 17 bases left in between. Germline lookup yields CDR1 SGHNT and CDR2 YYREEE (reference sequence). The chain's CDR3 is CASSSGAGPWETQYF. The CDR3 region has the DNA TGTGCCAGCAGCTCCGGGGCGGGGCCTTGGGAGACCCAGTACTTC. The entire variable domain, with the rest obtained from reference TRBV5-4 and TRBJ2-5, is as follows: ETGVTQSPTHLIKTRGQQVTLRCSSQSGHNTVSWYQQALGQGPQFIFQYYREEENGRGNFPPRFSGLQFPNYSSELNVNALELDDSALYLCASSSGAGPWETQYFGPGTRLLVL.

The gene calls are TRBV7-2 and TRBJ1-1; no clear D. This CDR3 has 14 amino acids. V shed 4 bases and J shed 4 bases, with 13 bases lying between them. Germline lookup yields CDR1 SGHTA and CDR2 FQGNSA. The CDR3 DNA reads TGTGCCAGCAGCTCCCCTAGAGGTTTCACTGAAGCTTTCTTT. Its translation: CASSSPRGFTEAFF.

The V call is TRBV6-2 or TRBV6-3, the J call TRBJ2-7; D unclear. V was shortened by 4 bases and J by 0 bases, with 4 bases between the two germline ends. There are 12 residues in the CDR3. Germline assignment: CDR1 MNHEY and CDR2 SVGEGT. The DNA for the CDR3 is TGTGCCAGCAGTTGGGCCTCCTACGAGCAGTACTTC. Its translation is CASSWASYEQYF.

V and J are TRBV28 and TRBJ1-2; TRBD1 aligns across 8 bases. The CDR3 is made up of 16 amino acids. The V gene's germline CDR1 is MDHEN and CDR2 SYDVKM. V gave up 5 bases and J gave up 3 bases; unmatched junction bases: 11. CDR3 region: CASSPFWDRQDYGYTF. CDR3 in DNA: TGTGCCAGCAGTCCATTCTGGGACAGGCAGGACTATGGCTACACCTTC.

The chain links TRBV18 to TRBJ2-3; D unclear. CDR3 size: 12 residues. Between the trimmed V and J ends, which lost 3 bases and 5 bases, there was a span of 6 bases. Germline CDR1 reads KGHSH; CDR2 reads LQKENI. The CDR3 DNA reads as TGTGCCAGCTCACCCGCGATAGATACGCAGTATTTT. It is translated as CASSPAIDTQYF.

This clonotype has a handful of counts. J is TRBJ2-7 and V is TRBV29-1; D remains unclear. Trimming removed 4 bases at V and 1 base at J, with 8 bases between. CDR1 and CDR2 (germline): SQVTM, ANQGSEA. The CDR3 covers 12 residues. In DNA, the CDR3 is TGCAGCGTTGTGGGTTTTTCCTACGAGCAGTACTTC. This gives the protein CSVVGFSYEQYF.

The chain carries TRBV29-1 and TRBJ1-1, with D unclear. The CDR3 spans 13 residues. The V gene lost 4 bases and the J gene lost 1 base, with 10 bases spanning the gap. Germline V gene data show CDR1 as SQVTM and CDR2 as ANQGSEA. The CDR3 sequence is CSVAHRSNTEAFF. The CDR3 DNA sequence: TGCAGCGTTGCTCACAGATCGAACACTGAAGCTTTCTTT.

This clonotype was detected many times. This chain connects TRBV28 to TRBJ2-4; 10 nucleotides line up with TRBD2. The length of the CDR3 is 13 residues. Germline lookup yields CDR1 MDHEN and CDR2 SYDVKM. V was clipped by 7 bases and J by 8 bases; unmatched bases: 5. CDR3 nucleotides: TGTGCCAGCAATGGGCTAGCGGGGGACATTCAGTACTTC. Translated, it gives CASNGLAGDIQYF.

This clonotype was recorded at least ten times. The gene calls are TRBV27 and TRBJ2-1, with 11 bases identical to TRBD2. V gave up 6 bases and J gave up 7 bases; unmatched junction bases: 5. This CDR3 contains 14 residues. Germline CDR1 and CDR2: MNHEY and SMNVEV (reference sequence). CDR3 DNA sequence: TGTGCCAGCAGACCGGGACTAGCGGTGAATGAGCAGTTCTTC. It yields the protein CASRPGLAVNEQFF.

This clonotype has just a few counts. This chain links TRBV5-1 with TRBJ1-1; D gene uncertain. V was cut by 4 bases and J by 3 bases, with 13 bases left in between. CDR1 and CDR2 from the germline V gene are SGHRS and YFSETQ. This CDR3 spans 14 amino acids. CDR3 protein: CASSPYDGHTEAFF. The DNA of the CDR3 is TGCGCCAGCAGCCCCTACGACGGCCACACTGAAGCTTTCTTT.

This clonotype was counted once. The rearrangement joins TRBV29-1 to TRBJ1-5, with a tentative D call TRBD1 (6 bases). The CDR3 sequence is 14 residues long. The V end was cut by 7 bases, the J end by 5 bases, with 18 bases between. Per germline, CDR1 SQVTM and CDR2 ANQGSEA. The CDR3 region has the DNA TGCAGCGCCCAAAGGGGGGTCAGCGATCAGCCCCAGCATTTT. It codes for CSAQRGVSDQPQHF.

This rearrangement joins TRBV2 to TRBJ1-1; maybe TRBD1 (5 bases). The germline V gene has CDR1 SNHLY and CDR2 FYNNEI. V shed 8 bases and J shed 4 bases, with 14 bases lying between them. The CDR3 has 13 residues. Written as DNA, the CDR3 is TGTGCCAGCCTGCTAGATGGGGCCACTGAAGCTTTCTTT. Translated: CASLLDGATEAFF.

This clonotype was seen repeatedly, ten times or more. The CDR3 protein is CASSPFWTVSSYNEQFF. Written as DNA, the CDR3 is TGCGCCAGCAGCCCGTTTTGGACAGTTAGCTCCTACAATGAGCAGTTCTTC. The chain joins TRBV4-3 to TRBJ2-1, with D possibly TRBD1 on 6 matching bases. Trimming left V 4 bases short and J 0 bases short, with 16 bases between. The V gene's germline CDR1 is LGHNA and CDR2 YSLEER. This CDR3 comprises 17 residues.

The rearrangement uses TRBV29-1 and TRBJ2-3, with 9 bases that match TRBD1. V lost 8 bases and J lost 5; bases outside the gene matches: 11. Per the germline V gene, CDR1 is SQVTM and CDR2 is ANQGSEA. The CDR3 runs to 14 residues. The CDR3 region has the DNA TGCAGCTTCCTCCGGACAGGGGTTGAAGATACGCAGTATTTT. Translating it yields CSFLRTGVEDTQYF.

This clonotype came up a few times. The CDR3, as DNA: TGCAGCGTCCGGACTAGCGGACTCGCAGATACGCAGTATTTT. Its translation is CSVRTSGLADTQYF. The chain uses TRBV29-1 and TRBJ2-3; 10 positions agree with TRBD2. Germline V CDR1 and CDR2: SQVTM, ANQGSEA. V dropped 6 bases and J dropped 4; count of bases not matched to a gene: 7. The CDR3 spans 14 residues.

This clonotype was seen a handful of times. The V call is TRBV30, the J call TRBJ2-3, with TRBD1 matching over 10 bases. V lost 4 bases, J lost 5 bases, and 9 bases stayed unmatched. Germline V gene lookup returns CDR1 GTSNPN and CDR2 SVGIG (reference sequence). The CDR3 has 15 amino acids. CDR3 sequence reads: CAWTPRQGAGDTQYF. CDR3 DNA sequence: TGTGCCTGGACTCCCCGACAGGGGGCGGGAGATACGCAGTATTTT.

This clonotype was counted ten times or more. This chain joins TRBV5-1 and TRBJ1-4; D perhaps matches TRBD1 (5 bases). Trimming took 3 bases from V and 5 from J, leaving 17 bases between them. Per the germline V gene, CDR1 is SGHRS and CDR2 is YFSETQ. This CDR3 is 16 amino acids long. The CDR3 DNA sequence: TGCGCCAGCAGCTCGGGGAGGGGCCCAGCAAATGAAAAACTGTTTTTT. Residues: CASSSGRGPANEKLFF.

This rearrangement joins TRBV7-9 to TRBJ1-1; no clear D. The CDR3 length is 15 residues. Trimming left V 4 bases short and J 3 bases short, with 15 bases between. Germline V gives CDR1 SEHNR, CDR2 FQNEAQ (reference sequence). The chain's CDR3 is CASSSGPWRDTEAFF. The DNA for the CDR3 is TGTGCCAGCAGCTCTGGGCCCTGGAGGGACACTGAAGCTTTCTTT.

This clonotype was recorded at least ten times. The CDR3 coding sequence is TGTGCCAGCAGTCTATTACCGGGACAGGGTAACAATGAGCAGTTCTTC. Translation: CASSLLPGQGNNEQFF. The V gene is TRBV6-1, the J gene TRBJ2-1, with 9 positions matching TRBD1. The CDR3 is 16 residues long. Germline assignment: CDR1 MNHNS and CDR2 SASEGT. The V gene end was trimmed by 5 bases and the J gene end by 5 bases; junction bases not matched to a gene: 10.